The 14 T cell receptor beta chains presented below share a single source sample, sequenced in a study of CD8+CD57+ T cells in acquired aplastic anemia (dated by TCRdb to the late 2010s). The listed sequencing device is Illumina HiSeq 2000. Genomic DNA served as template for TCR beta VDJ combination and CDR3 sequence profiling. Through fastp at Q25 and MiXCR, TCRdb rebuilt clones from the public reads, retaining in-frame beta chains. A single entry per CDR3 protein holds the most common genes and DNA from its merged rows. This sample gives around 400,000 distinct CDR3 sequences in total; about two thirds of them show up just once. Clones ranked in the top ten supply 4% of the sample. The sequencing sample was made of sorted CD4+, CD8+, or CD8+CD57+ T cells (not recorded which) from PBMCs. The receptors here all came from a human donor in good health, serving as a control.

The chain employs TRBV12-3 or TRBV12-4 and TRBJ2-3; a weak D match, TRBD1 (7 bases). This CDR3 has 16 amino acids. The V end lost 6 bases, the J end lost 2 bases, and 18 bases lay between the germline ends. The CDR3 DNA reads as TGTGCCAGCAGGGGAGGAGGGGGCGAATTCACAGATACGCAGTATTTT. It yields the protein CASRGGGGEFTDTQYF.

This CDR3 is CASSRGDSYEQYF. CDR3 coding DNA: TGTGCCAGCAGCAGGGGGGATTCCTACGAGCAGTACTTC. This sequence joins TRBV6-2 or TRBV6-3 and TRBJ2-7, with a tentative D call TRBD1 (7 bases). The CDR3 consists of 13 residues. V lost 6 bases and J 1 base, leaving 10 bases between the germline ends. From germline, CDR1 is MNHEY and CDR2 SVGEGT.

As regards this clonotype: Compared with germline, one end of the junction differs, possibly owing to a read error. V and J are TRBV7-9 and TRBJ2-7; perhaps TRBD1 as D (5 bases). Germline V CDR1 and CDR2: SEHNR, FQNEAQ (reference sequence). The length of the CDR3 is 14 residues. CDR3 nucleotides: TGTGCCAGCAGCATTGCGTCATGCAGACAGATACAGAGCTTC. It specifies CASSIASCRQIQSF. Together with reference TRBV7-9 and TRBJ2-7, the CDR3 gives the full variable domain: DTGVSQNPRHKITKRGQNVTFRCDPISEHNRLYWYRQTLGQGPEFLTYFQNEAQLEKSRLLSDRFSAERPKGSFSTLEIQRTEQGDSAMYLCASSIASCRQIQSFGPGTRLTVT.

The rearrangement links TRBV11-2 to TRBJ1-2; 7 bases match TRBD1. Germline lookup yields CDR1 SGHAT and CDR2 FQNNGV. The J segment lost 7 bases and the V segment lost 1 base, leaving 6 bases of the junction unmatched. This CDR3 region has 14 residues. CDR3 region: CASSLALDRRGYTF. The CDR3 bases are TGTGCCAGCAGCTTAGCTTTGGACAGGCGTGGCTACACCTTC.

A note on this clonotype: Germline and junction disagree at one end, which may indicate a read error. The chain carries TRBV9 and TRBJ1-6; the D gene is possibly TRBD1 (6 bases). CDR3 length: 14 residues. Germline assignment: CDR1 SGDLS and CDR2 YYNGEE. CDR3 amino acids: CASSEEWDTGELYF. Here the CDR3 DNA reads TGTGCCAGCAGCGAAGAGTGGGACACCGGGGAGCTGTACTTT.

V and J are TRBV12-3 or TRBV12-4 and TRBJ1-1; 7 nucleotides agree with TRBD1. The CDR3 runs to 15 residues. Trimming at V came to 6 bases and at J to 5 bases, leaving 12 bases not matched to a gene. The CDR3 DNA follows: TGTGCCAGCAGCGGAGACAGGGCAGCAAGGACTGAAGCTTTCTTT. Translated, it gives CASSGDRAARTEAFF.

This chain connects TRBV19 to TRBJ1-4; weak D call: TRBD1 (5 bases). There are 14 residues in the CDR3. Germline V gives CDR1 LNHDA, CDR2 SQIVND (reference sequence). V shed 3 bases and J shed 4 bases, with 9 bases lying between them. CDR3 nucleotides: TGTGCCAGTAGTATGGGACGGCGTAATGAAAAACTGTTTTTT. Its translation: CASSMGRRNEKLFF. Together with reference TRBV19 and TRBJ1-4, the CDR3 gives the full variable domain: DGGITQSPKYLFRKEGQNVTLSCEQNLNHDAMYWYRQDPGQGLRLIYYSQIVNDFQKGDIAEGYSVSREKKESFPLTVTSAQKNPTAFYLCASSMGRRNEKLFFGSGTQLSVL.

The genes are TRBV19 and TRBJ1-5; 11 positions agree with TRBD1. This CDR3 contains 17 residues. V shed 6 bases, J shed 6 bases, and the junction held 13 bases outside the gene matches. The V gene's germline CDR1 is LNHDA and CDR2 SQIVND (reference sequence). The CDR3 sequence: CASSGTGTGGQGQPQHF. The CDR3 nucleotides read TGTGCCAGTAGCGGAACCGGGACAGGGGGGCAGGGTCAGCCCCAGCATTTT.

This clonotype has only a few counts. V usage is TRBV7-6 and J usage is TRBJ1-1; D gene uncertain. V was pared by 1 base and J by 8 bases, with 8 bases between. From germline, CDR1 is SGHVS and CDR2 FNYEAQ. The CDR3 spans 12 residues. The CDR3 nucleotides are TGTGCCAGCAGCTTAGGCGGCGGGGAAGCTTTCTTT. Amino acids: CASSLGGGEAFF.

This chain's CDR3 is CSAMRVLSSGTQYF. CDR3 coding DNA: TGCAGTGCTATGAGGGTCCTGTCTAGTGGGACCCAGTACTTC. The chain is built from TRBV20-1 and TRBJ2-5; D is possibly TRBD2 (5 bases). This CDR3 is 14 amino acids long. With 4 bases removed from V and 7 bases from J, the gap between germline ends came to 19 bases. CDR1 DFQATT and CDR2 SNEGSKA come from the germline V gene (reference sequence).

For this clonotype: An end of the junction does not agree with germline; a read error may underlie this. The rearrangement links TRBV7-7 to TRBJ2-6; weak D call: TRBD1 (6 bases). This CDR3 is 18 amino acids long. CDR1 is SSHAT and CDR2 is FNYEAQ in the germline V gene (reference sequence). The CDR3 is CASSLAQGSGTGANVLTF. The DNA for the CDR3 is TGTGCTAGCAGCTTAGCACAGGGATCGGGGACCGGGGCCAACGTCCTGACTTTC.

The chain links TRBV2 to TRBJ1-1; perhaps TRBD1 as D (6 bases). Trimming stripped 8 bases from V and 0 bases from J, with 10 bases between. The CDR3 loop spans 13 amino acids. CDR1 is SNHLY, CDR2 FYNNEI, per germline. CDR3 loop: CASATGMNTEAFF. The CDR3 DNA reads TGTGCCAGCGCTACAGGGATGAACACTGAAGCTTTCTTT.

V and J are TRBV24-1 and TRBJ1-1; D gene uncertain. V lost 10 bases to trimming and J lost 12 bases, with 23 bases between them. CDR1 is KGHDR and CDR2 is SFDVKD in the germline V gene. The CDR3 sequence is 13 residues long. The CDR3 region has the DNA TGTGCCACTTGTCGAGACCGGGCCGACCGACCTTTCTTT. Amino acid sequence: CATCRDRADRPFF.

This clonotype has ten or more counts. J is TRBJ2-7 and V is TRBV18; maybe TRBD1 (5 bases). V shed 4 bases and J shed 0 bases, with 13 bases lying between them. This CDR3 has 15 residues. CDR1 KGHSH and CDR2 LQKENI come from the germline V gene. The CDR3 nucleotides read TGTGCCAGCTCACTTCGGACACAAAGCTCCTACGAGCAGTACTTC. This gives the protein CASSLRTQSSYEQYF.